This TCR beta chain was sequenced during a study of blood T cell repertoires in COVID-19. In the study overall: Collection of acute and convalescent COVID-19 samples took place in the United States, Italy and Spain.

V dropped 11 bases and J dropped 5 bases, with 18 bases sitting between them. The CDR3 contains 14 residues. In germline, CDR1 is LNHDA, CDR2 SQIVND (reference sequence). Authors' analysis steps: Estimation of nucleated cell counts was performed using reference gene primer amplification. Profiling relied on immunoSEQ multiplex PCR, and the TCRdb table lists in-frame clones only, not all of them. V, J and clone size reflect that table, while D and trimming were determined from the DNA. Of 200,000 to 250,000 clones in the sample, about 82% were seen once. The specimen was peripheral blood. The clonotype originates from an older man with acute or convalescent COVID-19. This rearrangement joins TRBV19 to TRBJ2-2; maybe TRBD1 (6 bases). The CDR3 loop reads CAATTGFGTGELFF. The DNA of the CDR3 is TGTGCCGCTACTACAGGGTTTGGGACCGGGGAGCTGTTTTTT. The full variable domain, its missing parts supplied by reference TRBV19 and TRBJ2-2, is DGGITQSPKYLFRKEGQNVTLSCEQNLNHDAMYWYRQDPGQGLRLIYYSQIVNDFQKGDIAEGYSVSREKKESFPLTVTSAQKNPTAFYLCAATTGFGTGELFFGEGSRLTVL.